These 22 T cell receptor beta chains came from one sample sequenced in a study of cytomegalovirus exposure and HLA in healthy donors. Primers: 60 Vbeta forward and 13 Jbeta reverse. Method: immunoSEQ multiplex PCR; TCRdb's copy keeps in-frame clones and lacks some. The profile covers roughly 100,000 clones, with around three quarters appearing a single time and around 4.1% taken by the ten largest. Sequencing was carried out using PBMCs. All receptors come from a man between 40 and 49 years old in good health and CMV-seronegative.

The chain is built from TRBV6-1 and TRBJ1-5; 9 nucleotides match TRBD1. The CDR3 length is 15 residues. Germline CDR1 MNHNS, CDR2 SASEGT. J was trimmed by 7 bases and V by 6 bases; bases with no gene match: 10. CDR3 bases: TGTGCCAGCAGCCTGTCGGACAGGGGAAGCCAGCCCCAGCATTTT. It specifies CASSLSDRGSQPQHF.

This chain uses TRBV9 with TRBJ2-6; TRBD1 matches at 10 bases. J was trimmed by 2 bases and V by 4 bases; bases with no gene match: 9. This CDR3 has 18 amino acids. Germline CDR1 is SGDLS and CDR2 is YYNGEE. CDR3 DNA sequence: TGTGCCAGCAGCAGCCGGGACAGGGGTGAGGCTGGGGCCAACGTCCTGACTTTC. Translating it yields CASSSRDRGEAGANVLTF.

The chain joins TRBV2 to TRBJ2-2, with 7 positions matching TRBD1. The CDR3 length is 14 residues. Germline V lookup: CDR1 SNHLY, CDR2 FYNNEI. J was trimmed by 4 bases and V by 8 bases; bases with no gene match: 7. The CDR3 here is CASRQGGVTGELFF. In DNA form, the CDR3 reads TGTGCCAGCCGACAGGGTGGGGTCACCGGGGAGCTGTTTTTT.

The chain employs TRBV19 and TRBJ1-3; D unresolved. The CDR3 is 15 residues long. CDR1 and CDR2 (germline): LNHDA, SQIVND (reference sequence). Trimming removed 3 bases at V and 0 bases at J, with 9 bases between. CDR3 sequence (DNA): TGTGCCAGTAGTATCGAAGGGAGCTCTGGAAACACCATATATTTT. Translated, it gives CASSIEGSSGNTIYF.

In its sample, this clone was seen a few times. This sequence joins TRBV10-3 and TRBJ1-2; 9 nucleotides match TRBD1. The CDR3 is 14 amino acids. Unmatched junction bases numbered 4, after V lost 3 bases and J lost 5 bases. Germline V lookup: CDR1 ENHRY, CDR2 SYGVKD. This chain's CDR3 is CAISEQGAGYGYTF. In nucleotides, the CDR3 is TGTGCCATCAGTGAACAGGGGGCAGGGTATGGCTACACCTTC.

The rearrangement links TRBV5-5 to TRBJ2-1; 7 bases fit TRBD1. The length of the CDR3 is 15 residues. The trim removed 0 bases at V and 6 bases at J, leaving 6 bases unmatched. Germline-derived CDR1 and CDR2 are SGHKS and YYEKEE (reference sequence). Written as DNA, the CDR3 is TGTGCCAGCAGCTTGGCAGGGGGAATGGGCAATGAGCAGTTCTTC. It specifies CASSLAGGMGNEQFF.

With respect to this clone: This sample includes further DNA sequences coding for the same CDR3. This chain joins TRBV18 and TRBJ2-3, with 10 bases fitting TRBD2. Germline CDR1 and CDR2: KGHSH and LQKENI. There are 16 residues in the CDR3. V shed 0 bases and J 5 bases; nucleotides not matched to a gene: 5. CDR3 DNA: TGTGCCAGCTCACCACCGTCTAGCGGGGGAAAAGATACGCAGTATTTT. Protein product: CASSPPSSGGKDTQYF.

The V gene is TRBV6-1, the J gene TRBJ1-2; TRBD1 is a possible D gene (5 bases). Trimming took 7 bases from V and 3 from J, leaving 15 bases between them. Germline CDR1 is MNHNS and CDR2 is SASEGT. This CDR3 is 14 amino acids long. The DNA of the CDR3 is TGTGCCAGCACCCCGCCACAGGCTTACTATGGCTACACCTTC. It translates to CASTPPQAYYGYTF.

This clone was detected once. The rearrangement uses TRBV5-6 and TRBJ1-6, with 9 bases lining up with TRBD1. V was pared by 5 bases and J by 7 bases, with 13 bases of the junction left unmatched. This CDR3 has 17 amino acids. Germline V lookup: CDR1 SGHDT, CDR2 YYEEEE. CDR3 residues: CASSRGQGTAANSPLHF. The CDR3 DNA is TGTGCCAGCAGTAGGGGACAGGGAACAGCCGCCAATTCACCCCTCCACTTT.

The V gene is TRBV5-4, the J gene TRBJ1-2, with 8 nucleotides matching TRBD1. Germline CDR1 and CDR2: SGHNT and YYREEE (reference sequence). This CDR3 spans 14 amino acids. J lost 3 bases, V lost 5 bases, and 6 bases had no gene match. CDR3 region: CASRQGVTDYGYTF. CDR3 nucleotides: TGTGCCAGCAGACAGGGGGTGACTGACTATGGCTACACCTTC.

As regards this clone: Germline is not matched at one junction end, which may reflect a read error. The genes are TRBV7-7 and TRBJ2-5; D is possibly TRBD1 (6 bases). Germline CDR1 and CDR2: SSHAT and FNYEAQ (reference sequence). CDR3 length: 14 amino acids. CDR3 sequence: CASSFHQGQETQYF. CDR3 in DNA: TGTGCTAGCAGCTTTCACCAGGGGCAAGAGACCCAGTACTTC.

Only a few counts were recorded for this clone. Other DNA sequences of this sample code for an identical CDR3. The chain links TRBV5-1 to TRBJ1-5, with no clear D. Trimming removed 0 bases from V and 3 bases from J, with 7 bases in between. The germline V gene has CDR1 SGHRS and CDR2 YFSETQ. The CDR3 loop spans 14 amino acids. The CDR3 DNA sequence: TGCGCCAGCAGCTTGGGCGGCGACAATCAGCCCCAGCATTTT. Protein: CASSLGGDNQPQHF.

J is TRBJ2-5 and V is TRBV21-1; TRBD2, as called in the table, went unchecked against the DNA. The J call may not be correct, given that the DNA end is closer to TRBJ2-7. TRBV21-1 is designated a pseudogene. This CDR3 comprises 21 residues. CDR3 in DNA: TGTGCCAGCAGCCGCGAAAAATTACCGGGACTAGTTAATACAAAGCACTACGAGCAGTACTTC. Amino acid sequence: CASSREKLPGLVNTKHYEQYF.

This chain connects TRBV10-2 to TRBJ2-7; weak D call: TRBD1 (6 bases). Deletions cut 6 bases from V and 3 bases from J, with 9 bases between. The CDR3 has 12 amino acids. Germline V gives CDR1 WSHSY, CDR2 SAAADI. CDR3: CASRGGSYEQYV. The CDR3 nucleotides read TGCGCCAGCAGAGGGGGAAGCTACGAGCAGTACGTC.

The chain has TRBV5-6 and TRBJ2-7; 9 bases are a match to TRBD1. Germline CDR1 and CDR2: SGHDT and YYEEEE. V shed 2 bases, J shed 6 bases, and the junction held 6 bases outside the gene matches. This CDR3 region has 14 residues. The CDR3 DNA sequence: TGTGCCAGCAGCTTAACGGGACAGGGCTTCGAGCAGTACTTC. Translating gives CASSLTGQGFEQYF. Full variable domain (missing parts from reference TRBV5-6 and TRBJ2-7): DAGVTQSPTHLIKTRGQQVTLRCSPKSGHDTVSWYQQALGQGPQFIFQYYEEEERQRGNFPDRFSGHQFPNYSSELNVNALLLGDSALYLCASSLTGQGFEQYFGPGTRLTVT.

The gene calls are TRBV6-6 and TRBJ1-1; 9 bases agree with TRBD1. Trimming removed 4 bases from V and 7 bases from J; junction bases left unmatched: 4. This CDR3 comprises 13 residues. The V gene's germline CDR1 is MNHNY and CDR2 SVGAGI (reference sequence). The CDR3: CASSLGQGIEAFF. The CDR3 DNA reads as TGTGCCAGCAGTTTGGGACAGGGAATTGAAGCTTTCTTT.

This rearrangement joins TRBV5-1 to TRBJ2-7, with D possibly matching TRBD1 (6 bases). V shed 4 bases and J shed 1 base, with 15 bases lying between them. CDR3 length: 15 amino acids. From germline, CDR1 is SGHRS and CDR2 YFSETQ. This CDR3 reads CASSIASGTSYEQYV. The CDR3 nucleotides are TGCGCCAGCAGCATCGCCTCCGGGACATCCTACGAGCAGTACGTC.

The CDR3 DNA reads as TGCGCCAGCAGCCAAGATCAGGGTCAGCCCCAGCATTTT. Its translation: CASSQDQGQPQHF. The chain employs TRBV4-3 and TRBJ1-5; tentatively, D is TRBD1 (5 bases). Per the germline V gene, CDR1 is LGHNA and CDR2 is YSLEER. There are 13 residues in the CDR3. The germline V and J ends were trimmed by 0 bases and 6 bases, with 6 bases remaining between them.

The gene calls are TRBV9 and TRBJ2-1; TRBD2 might be the D (7 bases). Per the germline V gene, CDR1 is SGDLS and CDR2 is YYNGEE. Trimming pared 3 bases from V and 6 bases from J, leaving 22 bases between. The CDR3 runs to 17 residues. The CDR3 protein is CASSAPGGGGWVNEQFF. The CDR3 region has the DNA TGTGCCAGCAGCGCGCCCGGGGGAGGGGGTTGGGTCAATGAGCAGTTCTTC.

The gene calls are TRBV7-2 and TRBJ1-1; a possible D gene is TRBD1 (5 bases). The germline V gene encodes CDR1 SGHTA and CDR2 FQGNSA. The CDR3 has 15 residues. Trimming took off 2 bases at V and 5 bases at J, with 15 bases between the two ends. The chain's CDR3 is CASSLLGQGTTEAFF. CDR3 sequence (DNA): TGTGCCAGCAGCTTATTAGGTCAGGGAACAACTGAAGCTTTCTTT.

This clone was counted only a few times. The chain employs TRBV5-6 and TRBJ2-7; a possible D gene is TRBD1 (6 bases). Trimming removed 0 bases at V and 5 bases at J, with 9 bases between. CDR1 is SGHDT and CDR2 is YYEEEE in the germline V gene. The CDR3 has 13 amino acids. The CDR3 here is CASSLGQVDEQYF. CDR3 nucleotide sequence: TGTGCCAGCAGCTTGGGACAGGTCGACGAGCAGTACTTC.

CDR3 loop: CASSRDGRANEQFF. Written as DNA, the CDR3 is TGTGCCAGCAGTCGGGACGGGAGGGCCAATGAGCAGTTCTTC. J is TRBJ2-1 and V is TRBV2; 8 bases are a match to TRBD2. Germline lookup yields CDR1 SNHLY and CDR2 FYNNEI. V was clipped by 5 bases and J by 6 bases; unmatched bases: 6. This CDR3 contains 14 residues.